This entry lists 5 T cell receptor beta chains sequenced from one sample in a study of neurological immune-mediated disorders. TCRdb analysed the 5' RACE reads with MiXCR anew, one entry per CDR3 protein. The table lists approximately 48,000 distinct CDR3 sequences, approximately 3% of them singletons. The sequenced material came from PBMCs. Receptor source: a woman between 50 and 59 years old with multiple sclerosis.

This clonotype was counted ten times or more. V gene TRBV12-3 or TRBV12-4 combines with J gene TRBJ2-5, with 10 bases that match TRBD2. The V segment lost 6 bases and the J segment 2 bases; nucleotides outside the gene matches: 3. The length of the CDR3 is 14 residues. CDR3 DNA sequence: TGTGCCAGCAGCCTAGCGGGAGCACAAGAGACCCAGTACTTC. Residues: CASSLAGAQETQYF.

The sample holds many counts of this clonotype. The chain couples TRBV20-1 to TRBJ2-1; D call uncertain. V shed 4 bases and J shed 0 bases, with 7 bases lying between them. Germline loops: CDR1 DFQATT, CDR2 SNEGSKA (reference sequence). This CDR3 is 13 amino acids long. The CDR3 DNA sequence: TGCAGTGCTAATGTTCGCTCCTACAATGAGCAGTTCTTC. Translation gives CSANVRSYNEQFF.

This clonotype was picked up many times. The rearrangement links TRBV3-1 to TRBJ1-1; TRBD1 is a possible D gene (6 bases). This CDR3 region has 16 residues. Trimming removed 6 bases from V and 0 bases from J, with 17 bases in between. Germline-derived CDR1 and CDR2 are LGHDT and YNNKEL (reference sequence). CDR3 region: CASRDNLGGMNTEAFF. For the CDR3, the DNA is TGTGCCAGCAGAGACAATTTAGGGGGAATGAACACTGAAGCTTTCTTT.

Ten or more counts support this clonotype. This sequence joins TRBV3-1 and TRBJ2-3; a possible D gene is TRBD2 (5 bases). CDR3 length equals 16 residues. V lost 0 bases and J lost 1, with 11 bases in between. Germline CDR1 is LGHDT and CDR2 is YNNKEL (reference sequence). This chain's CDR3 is CASSQDPGVGTDTQYF. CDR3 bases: TGTGCCAGCAGCCAAGATCCCGGGGTGGGCACAGATACGCAGTATTTT.

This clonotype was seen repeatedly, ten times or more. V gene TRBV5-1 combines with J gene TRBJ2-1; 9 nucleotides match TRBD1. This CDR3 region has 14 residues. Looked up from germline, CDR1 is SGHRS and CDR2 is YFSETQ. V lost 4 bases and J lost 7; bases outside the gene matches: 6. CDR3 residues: CASSINRGPNEQFF. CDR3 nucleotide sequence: TGCGCCAGCAGCATTAACAGGGGGCCGAATGAGCAGTTCTTC. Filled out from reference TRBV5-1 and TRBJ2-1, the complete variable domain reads KAGVTQTPRYLIKTRGQQVTLSCSPISGHRSVSWYQQTPGQGLQFLFEYFSETQRNKGNFPGRFSGRQFSNSRSEMNVSTLELGDSALYLCASSINRGPNEQFFGPGTRLTVL.